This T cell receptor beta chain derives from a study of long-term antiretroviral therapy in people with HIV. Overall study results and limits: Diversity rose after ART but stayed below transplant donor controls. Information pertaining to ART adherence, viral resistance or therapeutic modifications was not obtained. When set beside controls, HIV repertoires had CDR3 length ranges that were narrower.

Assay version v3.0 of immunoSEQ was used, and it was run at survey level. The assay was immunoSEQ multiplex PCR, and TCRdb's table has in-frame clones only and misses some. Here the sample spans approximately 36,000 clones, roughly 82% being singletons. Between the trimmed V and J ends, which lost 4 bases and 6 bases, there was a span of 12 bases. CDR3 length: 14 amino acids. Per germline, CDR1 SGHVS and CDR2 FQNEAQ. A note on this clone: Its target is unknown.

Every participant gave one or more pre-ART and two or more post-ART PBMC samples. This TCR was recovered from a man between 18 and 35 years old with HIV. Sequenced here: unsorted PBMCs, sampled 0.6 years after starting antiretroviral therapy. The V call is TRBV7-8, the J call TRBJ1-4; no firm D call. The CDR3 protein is CASSSAGIDEKLFF. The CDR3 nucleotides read TGTGCCAGCAGCTCGGCGGGTATTGATGAAAAACTGTTTTTT.